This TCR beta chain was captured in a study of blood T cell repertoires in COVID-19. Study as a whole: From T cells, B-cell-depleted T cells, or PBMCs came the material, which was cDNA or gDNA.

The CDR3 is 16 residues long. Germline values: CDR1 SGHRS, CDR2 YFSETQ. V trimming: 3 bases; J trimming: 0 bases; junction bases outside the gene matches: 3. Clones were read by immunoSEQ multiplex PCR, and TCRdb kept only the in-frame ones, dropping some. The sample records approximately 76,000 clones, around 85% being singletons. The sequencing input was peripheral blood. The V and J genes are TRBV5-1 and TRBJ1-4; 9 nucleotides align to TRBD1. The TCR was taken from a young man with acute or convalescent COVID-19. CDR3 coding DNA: TGCGCCAGCAGCTGGAGACAGGGGGCAACTAATGAAAAACTGTTTTTT. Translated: CASSWRQGATNEKLFF.